Listed here are 10 T cell receptor beta chains from one sample, sequenced in a study of spatial heterogeneity in lung cancer. Indicated time point: sample taken at primary tumor resection. The sequenced material consisted of unsorted whole RNA from tumor, nontumor lung or frozen PBMC. TCRdb redid the calling of the 5' RACE reads with MiXCR, one entry per CDR3 protein. Counted here are about 40,000 distinct CDR3 sequences, approximately 5.2% occurring once; the ten biggest clones make up 25% to 30%. Sequencing was performed on PBMCs, taken at surgery. The source is a female donor with early-stage non-small cell lung cancer.

This clonotype was recorded at least ten times. This chain links TRBV5-6 with TRBJ2-1; 7 bases align to TRBD2. V gave up 5 bases and J gave up 0 bases; unmatched junction bases: 5. Germline V gene lookup returns CDR1 SGHDT and CDR2 YYEEEE. The CDR3 has 15 amino acids. CDR3 sequence (DNA): TGTGCCAGCAGTTTAGGCGGGGGCTCCTACAATGAGCAGTTCTTC. The encoded protein is CASSLGGGSYNEQFF.

This clonotype was counted between two and nine times. V and J are TRBV2 and TRBJ2-3; 14 positions agree with TRBD2. The length of the CDR3 is 19 residues. The V gene's germline CDR1 is SNHLY and CDR2 FYNNEI. V lost 4 bases and J lost 1; bases outside the gene matches: 10. As DNA, the CDR3 is TGTGCCAGCAGTGTTCCCCAGACTAGCGGGGGGGCCGGCACAGATACGCAGTATTTT. Residues: CASSVPQTSGGAGTDTQYF.

The table lists this clonotype with many counts. This chain connects TRBV2 to TRBJ1-4; D is possibly TRBD1 (6 bases). The CDR3 consists of 19 residues. Germline V CDR1 and CDR2: SNHLY, FYNNEI. The ends were cut back, 6 bases at V and 6 bases at J, with 29 bases in the middle. CDR3 region: CASSITRDIPGRDDEKLFF. CDR3 in DNA: TGTGCCAGCAGCATTACCCGGGACATACCCGGTCGGGATGATGAAAAACTGTTTTTT.

At least ten counts were recorded for this clonotype. The gene calls are TRBV7-6 and TRBJ2-7, with 7 bases lining up with TRBD2. V lost 4 bases to trimming and J lost 2 bases; unmatched junction nucleotides: 8. The CDR3 has 15 residues. CDR1 is SGHVS and CDR2 is FNYEAQ in the germline V gene. In nucleotides, the CDR3 is TGTGCCAGCAGCTGGGTCGGCGCGGGGGCCTACGAGCAGTACTTC. Translating gives CASSWVGAGAYEQYF.

Here the CDR3 reads CASSHGLAVTTGELFF. CDR3 DNA: TGTGCCAGCAGCCACGGACTAGCGGTAACTACCGGGGAGCTGTTTTTT. The chain combines TRBV5-4 with TRBJ2-2; 10 bases map to TRBD2. V dropped 4 bases and J dropped 5; count of bases not matched to a gene: 8. The CDR3 contains 16 residues. Germline loops: CDR1 SGHNT, CDR2 YYREEE (reference sequence).

This clonotype appeared many times. The CDR3 DNA reads as TGCGCCAGCAGCCCCGGGACAGGGGATCGTGGCTACACCTTC. It is translated as CASSPGTGDRGYTF. The rearrangement links TRBV4-1 to TRBJ1-2, with TRBD1 matching 10 bases. The germline gives CDR1 MGHRA, CDR2 YSYEKL. The CDR3 extends over 14 amino acids. Trimming took 4 bases from V and 7 from J; bases not matched to a gene: 6.

This clonotype was detected many times. The V call is TRBV4-1, the J call TRBJ2-3, with D possibly being TRBD2 (6 bases). The germline gives CDR1 MGHRA, CDR2 YSYEKL. V lost 0 bases and J 8 bases, leaving 12 bases between the germline ends. The CDR3 has 14 residues. The CDR3 protein is CASSQDSGGSTQYF. In nucleotides, the CDR3 is TGCGCCAGCAGCCAAGATAGTGGAGGGAGTACGCAGTATTTT.

Ten or more counts support this clonotype. This chain connects TRBV19 to TRBJ2-2, with D possibly matching TRBD1 (6 bases). The CDR3 spans 14 residues. V was trimmed by 5 bases and J by 6 bases, leaving 13 bases between them. CDR1 is LNHDA and CDR2 is SQIVND in the germline V gene (reference sequence). CDR3 nucleotide sequence: TGTGCCAGTAGTTGGGGGCTGGAGGCCGGGGAGCTGTTTTTT. Encoded protein: CASSWGLEAGELFF.

This clonotype appeared a few times. The genes are TRBV6-4 and TRBJ2-1, with 7 bases identical to TRBD1. The ends lost 8 bases at V and 0 bases at J; junction bases unmatched: 10. This CDR3 comprises 16 residues. Per germline, CDR1 MRHNA and CDR2 SNTAGT. The CDR3 nucleotides read TGTGCCAGCGCCCAGCAGGGGGTGAGCTCCTACAATGAGCAGTTCTTC. Protein product: CASAQQGVSSYNEQFF.

This clonotype appeared many times. The chain recombines TRBV5-1 with TRBJ1-1; D gene uncertain. Germline CDR1 reads SGHRS; CDR2 reads YFSETQ. With 2 bases removed from V and 1 base from J, the gap between germline ends came to 12 bases. There are 15 residues in the CDR3. In DNA form, the CDR3 reads TGCGCCAGCAGCTTTGGGTCCCGGAGGAACACTGAAGCTTTCTTT. Its translation: CASSFGSRRNTEAFF.